This T cell receptor (beta chain) emerged from a study of blood T cell repertoires in COVID-19. Study at large: Collection of acute and convalescent COVID-19 samples took place in the United States, Italy and Spain. Sample material is recorded as cDNA or gDNA derived from T cells, B-cell-depleted T cells, or PBMCs.

This CDR3 has 16 residues. Germline V gives CDR1 SEHNR, CDR2 FQNEAQ (reference sequence). J was trimmed by 6 bases and V by 0 bases; bases with no gene match: 9. This clone has a single count. TCRdb's table, derived via immunoSEQ multiplex PCR, lists solely in-frame clones and lacks some. This table has roughly 80,000 clones, 70% to 90% appearing once. The chain links TRBV7-9 to TRBJ2-3; 7 bases agree with TRBD2. The sample comprised peripheral blood. This clonotype was obtained from a woman aged 70-85 years with acute or convalescent COVID-19. The CDR3 bases are TGTGCCAGCAGCTTAGCGTCGGCGGGAGTACTGGATACGCAGTATTTT. Encoded protein: CASSLASAGVLDTQYF. Combining the CDR3 with reference TRBV7-9 and TRBJ2-3 gives the whole variable domain DTGVSQNPRHKITKRGQNVTFRCDPISEHNRLYWYRQTLGQGPEFLTYFQNEAQLEKSRLLSDRFSAERPKGSFSTLEIQRTEQGDSAMYLCASSLASAGVLDTQYFGPGTRLTVL.